The 32 T cell receptor beta chains given below trace back to one sample, sequenced in a study of tumor and adjacent non-tumor tissue in lung cancer. Three rounds of nested PCR, following a modified ARM-PCR protocol, produced the TCRbeta library. A single record per CDR3 protein comes from TCRdb applying MiXCR to the multiplex PCR reads. The profile shows over 100,000 distinct CDR3 sequences, roughly 77% of them singletons. This sample's RNA came from whole unsorted tissue. Material for sequencing was lung tumor tissue. The receptors stem from a woman aged 60-75 years with non-small cell lung cancer.

Concerning this clonotype itself: A read error is possible here, since a much larger clone lies one base away. The chain carries TRBV10-1 and TRBJ2-3; the D is unclear. The germline V gene has CDR1 WNHNN and CDR2 SYGVQD (reference sequence). Trimming pared 2 bases from V and 11 bases from J, leaving 14 bases between. The CDR3 sequence is 13 residues long. The CDR3 DNA follows: TGCGCCAGCAGTGAGCCCGGTTATTGGGTGCAGTATTTT. As protein: CASSEPGYWVQYF.

As to this clonotype: The CDR3 carries no conserved terminal phenylalanine or tryptophan, so it likely arises from a read error. The chain uses TRBV28 and TRBJ2-6; the D is unclear. The CDR3 consists of 13 residues. The germline V gene encodes CDR1 MDHEN and CDR2 SYDVKM. Trimming stripped 7 bases from V and 8 bases from J, with 12 bases between. CDR3 bases: TGTGCCAGCACCGTCCCCGCCACCAACGTCCTGACTTCC. Protein: CASTVPATNVLTS.

In regard to this clonotype: Lacking the conserved final phenylalanine or tryptophan, this CDR3 likely reflects a read error. Written as DNA, the CDR3 is TGCAGTGTCAGTGGGAGCTGGGATGAGCAGTTCCTC. Amino acids: CSVSGSWDEQFL. This chain connects TRBV20-1 to TRBJ2-1, with D possibly being TRBD2 (5 bases). The CDR3 has 12 amino acids. The V and J ends lost 7 bases and 8 bases respectively, with 15 bases between them. The germline gives CDR1 DFQATT, CDR2 SNEGSKA (reference sequence).

Note on this clonotype: One junction end disagrees with the germline gene, perhaps due to a read error. The chain carries TRBV20-1 and TRBJ1-1; 7 bases match TRBD1. The V gene's germline CDR1 is DFQATT and CDR2 SNEGSKA (reference sequence). The CDR3 length is 16 residues. The CDR3 DNA is TGCAGTGCTAGAGATGCGTCAGGGGGGAATAACACTGGAGCTTTCTTT. It translates to CSARDASGGNNTGAFF.

The rearrangement links TRBV20-1 to TRBJ2-5; weak D call: TRBD2 (7 bases). The CDR3 is 15 amino acids. Germline V gene sequence: CDR1 DFQATT, CDR2 SNEGSKA (reference sequence). V was clipped by 5 bases and J by 6 bases, with 22 bases between them. CDR3 protein: CSAGGGGGSPQTQYF. Written as DNA, the CDR3 is TGCAGTGCTGGAGGGGGGGGGGGTTCCCCCCAGACCCAGTACTTC.

This chain joins TRBV11-2 and TRBJ2-1; possibly TRBD1 or TRBD2 for D (5 bases each). Looked up from germline, CDR1 is SGHAT and CDR2 is FQNNGV. V lost 0 bases and J lost 8, with 26 bases in between. This CDR3 is built from 19 residues. The CDR3 loop reads CASSLELVGWDQGDDEQFF. CDR3 DNA sequence: TGTGCCAGCAGCTTAGAGCTGGTCGGTTGGGACCAGGGTGACGATGAGCAGTTCTTC.

The genes are TRBV6-4 and TRBJ2-3; 8 bases fit TRBD2. CDR3 length equals 15 residues. The V segment lost 0 bases and the J segment 2 bases; nucleotides outside the gene matches: 1. Germline V lookup: CDR1 MRHNA, CDR2 SNTAGT. CDR3 protein: CASSDSTSDTDTQYF. The CDR3 DNA reads as TGTGCCAGCAGTGACTCGACTAGCGACACAGATACGCAGTATTTT.

As concerns this clonotype: Its ends do not fully match the called genes, so a read error is possible. The chain uses TRBV11-1 and TRBJ1-1; D call uncertain. In germline, CDR1 is SGHAT, CDR2 FQDESV (reference sequence). The CDR3 consists of 13 residues. The CDR3 sequence is CASSSDKLTEALF. The CDR3 DNA reads as TGTGCCAGCAGCTCCGACAAGCTGACTGAAGCTCTCTTT.

CDR3 nucleotide sequence: TGTGCCTGGAGTGTAGGAGCTAACTATGGCTACACCTTC. It codes for CAWSVGANYGYTF. The chain combines TRBV30 with TRBJ1-2; D is uncertain. The ends were cut back, 0 bases at V and 0 bases at J, with 5 bases in the middle. CDR1 is GTSNPN and CDR2 is SVGIG in the germline V gene (reference sequence). There are 13 residues in the CDR3.

Remarks on this clonotype: A much bigger clone sits one base away, suggesting this may be a read error. The rearrangement joins TRBV20-1 to TRBJ1-1; D perhaps matches TRBD1 (5 bases). Germline loops: CDR1 DFQATT, CDR2 SNEGSKA (reference sequence). There are 14 residues in the CDR3. The CDR3 is CSASTPGRDTEAIF. The CDR3 DNA sequence: TGCAGTGCCTCAACGCCGGGGCGCGACACTGAAGCTATCTTT.

V and J are TRBV5-1 and TRBJ2-1; 11 positions match TRBD1. Germline V CDR1 and CDR2: SGHRS, YFSETQ. The ends lost 6 bases at V and 6 bases at J; junction bases unmatched: 8. The length of the CDR3 is 15 residues. CDR3 in DNA: TGCGCCAGCACCGAAACCGGGACAGGGGGCAATGAGCAGTTCTTC. It translates to CASTETGTGGNEQFF.

Points on this clonotype: Sequence at one end of the junction differs from germline and may be a read error. The chain employs TRBV20-1 and TRBJ2-7; weak D call: TRBD1 (6 bases). The germline gives CDR1 DFQATT, CDR2 SNEGSKA (reference sequence). The CDR3 length is 12 residues. DNA of the CDR3: TGCAGTACTGCGGACAGCTCCTACGAACAGTACTTC. Its protein is CSTADSSYEQYF.

As concerns this clonotype: A much larger clone lies one base from this, so it may be a read error. This chain joins TRBV12-3 or TRBV12-4 and TRBJ1-4; D remains unclear. V gave up 3 bases and J gave up 5 bases, with 10 bases separating them. The CDR3 loop spans 14 amino acids. DNA of the CDR3: TGTGCCAGCAGTTTGGGGTCCGTAAATGAAAAACTGTTTTTT. Translated: CASSLGSVNEKLFF.

The chain couples TRBV20-1 to TRBJ2-1; either TRBD1 or TRBD2 may fit D (5 bases each). This CDR3 is 11 amino acids long. Germline loops: CDR1 DFQATT, CDR2 SNEGSKA (reference sequence). This chain's CDR3 is CDAGLGTPQFF. Here the CDR3 DNA reads TGCGATGCTGGTCTGGGGACGCCGCAGTTCTTC.

This clonotype was seen ten or more times. The gene calls are TRBV6-6 and TRBJ1-2; 9 bases agree with TRBD1. CDR1 is MNHNY and CDR2 is SVGAGI in the germline V gene (reference sequence). Trimming took 7 bases from V and 8 from J; bases not matched to a gene: 11. The CDR3 runs 14 residues. Written as DNA, the CDR3 is TGTGCCAGCACTACAGGGGGCGCGTACGGCGGCTACACCTTC. Amino acids: CASTTGGAYGGYTF.

Details on this clonotype: Without the conserved terminal phenylalanine or tryptophan, this CDR3 likely stems from a read error. The gene calls are TRBV28 and TRBJ2-3; no reliable D call. V lost 4 bases and J lost 2, with 13 bases in between. The CDR3 is 15 amino acids. Germline V gene sequence: CDR1 MDHEN, CDR2 SYDVKM. This CDR3 is CASSYPHSLTDTQYY. The CDR3, as DNA: TGTGCCAGCAGTTACCCACATAGCCTCACAGATACGCAGTATTAT.

In regard to this clonotype: A much larger clone sits a single nucleotide away, making a read error possible. The J gene is TRBJ1-5, the V gene TRBV25-1, with D tentatively TRBD1 (5 bases). Germline V gene sequence: CDR1 MGHDK, CDR2 SYGVNS. Trimming stripped 6 bases from V and 7 bases from J, with 10 bases between. This CDR3 contains 12 residues. CDR3 in amino acids: CASSIGAQPQHF. CDR3 DNA: TGTGCCAGCAGCATAGGGGCCCAGCCCCAGCATTTT.

This sequence joins TRBV11-2 and TRBJ1-6; D is unclear. V was trimmed by 4 bases and J by 6 bases, leaving 19 bases between them. In germline, CDR1 is SGHAT, CDR2 FQNNGV. The CDR3 spans 17 residues. CDR3 bases: TGTGCCAGCAGCTCAAGAACAGACGCCCACGGTAATTCACCCCTCCACTTT. This codes for CASSSRTDAHGNSPLHF.

Worth noting for this clonotype: Compared with germline, one end of the junction differs, possibly owing to a read error. The chain couples TRBV11-2 to TRBJ2-7, with 12 bases fitting TRBD2. The CDR3 sequence is 15 residues long. Germline values: CDR1 SGHAT, CDR2 FQNNGV. CDR3 in DNA: TGTCCCAGCAGCTACGGGACTAGCGGGTGCTACGAGCGGTACTTC. Protein: CPSSYGTSGCYERYF. Supplemented by reference TRBV11-2 and TRBJ2-7, the full variable domain reads EAGVAQSPRYKIIEKRQSVAFWCNPISGHATLYWYQQILGQGPKLLIQFQNNGVVDDSQLPKDRFSAERLKGVDSTLKIQPAKLEDSAVYLCPSSYGTSGCYERYFGPGTRLTVT.

This clonotype showed up just a few times. The junction departs from germline at one end; a sequencing error may be responsible. V gene TRBV6-2 or TRBV6-3 combines with J gene TRBJ1-6; no clear D. The CDR3 has 13 amino acids. Germline V CDR1 and CDR2: MNHEY, SVGEGT. The CDR3 spells CASSSTANSPPHF. CDR3 sequence (DNA): TGTGCCAGCAGTTCCACAGCCAATTCACCCCCCCACTTT.

The gene calls are TRBV11-2 and TRBJ2-7; a weak D match, TRBD1 (5 bases). Germline V gives CDR1 SGHAT, CDR2 FQNNGV. CDR3 length equals 13 residues. Trimming pared 3 bases from V and 5 bases from J, leaving 11 bases between. CDR3 nucleotides: TGTGCCAGCAGCTTTACTTTCAGGGACGAGCAGTACTTC. As protein: CASSFTFRDEQYF.

The sample holds one count of this clonotype. The germline gene is not matched at one end of the junction; a read error may be the cause. The gene calls are TRBV11-3 and TRBJ2-1; 9 nucleotides match TRBD2. Germline lookup yields CDR1 SGHNT and CDR2 YENEEA. The CDR3 covers 17 residues. CDR3 amino acids: CAGSLELSSGSHSEEFF. The DNA of the CDR3 is TGTGCCGGCAGCTTAGAGTTGAGTAGCGGGAGCCACAGTGAGGAGTTCTTC.

Points on this clonotype: This sequence may be a read error, since a much larger clone differs from it by one base. The chain carries TRBV12-3 or TRBV12-4 and TRBJ1-5, with D uncertain. The CDR3 totals 12 residues. The CDR3 protein is CVKRPCNQPQQF. In DNA, the CDR3 is TGTGTCAAACGACCGTGTAATCAGCCCCAGCAGTTT.

A word on this clonotype: An end of the junction differs from the germline gene, which may be a read error. The chain links TRBV6-2 or TRBV6-3 to TRBJ2-1, with 7 bases matching TRBD2. CDR1 and CDR2 (germline): MNHEY, SVGEGT. The CDR3 runs 16 residues. The CDR3 bases are TGTGGCAGCAGTCGCCGACACGGACTAGATTACAATGAGCGGTTCTTC. This encodes CGSSRRHGLDYNERFF.

Points on this clonotype: Relative to the germline gene, one junction end is altered; a read error may explain this. The CDR3 here is CSGRQGQGSNQPQHF. CDR3 DNA: TGCAGTGGTAGACAAGGACAGGGGAGCAATCAACCCCAGCATTTT. This chain joins TRBV20-1 and TRBJ1-5; 9 bases line up with TRBD1. The CDR3 length is 15 residues. Germline V gene sequence: CDR1 DFQATT, CDR2 SNEGSKA (reference sequence).

The chain recombines TRBV6-5 with TRBJ1-3; D gene uncertain. Trimming stripped 5 bases from V and 4 bases from J, with 9 bases between. This CDR3 has 13 residues. CDR1 and CDR2 from the germline V gene are MNHEY and SVGAGI. The CDR3 spells CASSVDIGNTIYF. The CDR3 region has the DNA TGTGCCAGCAGTGTTGACATCGGAAACACCATATATTTT.

About this clonotype: Just one base apart from a much larger clone, this may be a read error. The CDR3 DNA is TGTGCCAGCAGTTCCAGACTCGAGCAGTACTTC. Protein: CASSSRLEQYF. The rearrangement joins TRBV7-9 to TRBJ2-7; D remains ambiguous. Per germline, CDR1 SEHNR and CDR2 FQNEAQ (reference sequence). This CDR3 comprises 11 residues. V was shortened by 6 bases and J by 6 bases, with 9 bases between the two germline ends.

In the case of this clonotype: This sequence may be a read error, since a much larger clone differs from it by one base. The chain links TRBV5-4 to TRBJ2-7, with D perhaps assigned TRBD1 or TRBD2 (5 bases each). Trimming pared 4 bases from V and 2 bases from J, leaving 10 bases between. CDR1 and CDR2 from the germline V gene are SGHNT and YYREEE (reference sequence). CDR3 length: 13 residues. Here the CDR3 reads CASSLQEAYEQYF. The CDR3 DNA follows: TGTGCCAGCAGCCTACAGGAGGCCTACGAGCAGTACTTC.

For this clonotype: This sequence may be a read error, since a much larger clone differs from it by one base. The chain combines TRBV29-1 with TRBJ2-7; perhaps TRBD2 as D (6 bases). CDR3 length: 14 amino acids. The germline CDR1 and CDR2 sequences are SQVTM and ANQGSEA. CDR3 protein: CNVVGDGSSYEQYF. CDR3 DNA: TGCAACGTTGTGGGGGACGGGAGCTCCTACGAGCAGTACTTC.

A note on this clonotype: The conserved phenylalanine or tryptophan is not found at the CDR3 terminus, so this likely reflects a read error. This chain connects TRBV11-2 to TRBJ2-3, with 7 bases that match TRBD2. The CDR3 has 13 residues. Germline CDR1 reads SGHAT; CDR2 reads FQNNGV. The CDR3 here is CASSLEGAGTQYY. DNA of the CDR3: TGTGCCAGTAGCTTAGAGGGAGCGGGGACGCAGTATTAT.

Details on this clonotype: The junction shows a germline mismatch at one end, possibly a read error. For the CDR3, the DNA is TGTGCCAGCAGTCCCGGCAGGGTGAGGGCAGATACGCAGTTTTTT. Amino acids: CASSPGRVRADTQFF. V gene TRBV4-3 combines with J gene TRBJ2-3, with D perhaps TRBD1 or TRBD2 (5 bases each). Per germline, CDR1 LGHNA and CDR2 YSLEER. This CDR3 is built from 15 residues.

Note on this clonotype: Germline is not matched at one junction end, which may reflect a read error. The chain is built from TRBV20-1 and TRBJ1-5, with D possibly TRBD1 on 5 matching bases. CDR1 is DFQATT and CDR2 is SNEGSKA in the germline V gene (reference sequence). This CDR3 contains 15 residues. Written as DNA, the CDR3 is TGCAGTATTGGCCGGGACGGTAATAGCAATCAGCCACAGCATTTT. Translating gives CSIGRDGNSNQPQHF.